This TCR beta chain originates from a study of shared clonotypes between healthy human individuals. Broader study findings: The genetic and exposure-history diversity represented was limited by few donors.

As concerns this clone: Its antigen is not known.

The method was immunoSEQ multiplex PCR; TCRdb's version includes in-frame clones alone and lacks a portion of them. Among about 1.1 million clones listed, more than 75% were seen once. V shed 6 bases and J shed 1 base, with 15 bases lying between them. This CDR3 has 14 amino acids. Per germline, CDR1 SQVTM and CDR2 ANQGSEA. The chain has TRBV29-1 and TRBJ1-1, with no clear D. Sequenced material: memory CD4+ T cells from PBMCs. Subset described: CD45RA-negative fraction. The sequence was obtained from a man between 18 and 29 years old in good health. Some clones in this sample may be carry-over from other donors' samples. CDR3 sequence: CSVNRQTGNTEAFF. CDR3 sequence (DNA): TGCAGCGTGAATAGACAAACCGGGAACACTGAAGCTTTCTTT.